This record looks at one T cell receptor beta chain sequence and its context. As yet, its antigen is unknown. The data are from a study of cytomegalovirus exposure and HLA in healthy donors. Germline V gene data show CDR1 as SGHVS and CDR2 as FNYEAQ. V shed 3 bases, J shed 0 bases, and the junction held 1 base outside the gene matches. CDR3 length: 15 residues. General study findings and limits: Beyond CMV serostatus, there was no information to go on about immune exposure. Relative to equally common others, HLA-associated TCR beta chains showed greater clonal expansion in a later analysis.

60 Vbeta and 13 Jbeta primers were used in PCR. Data came from immunoSEQ multiplex PCR; TCRdb stores just in-frame clones and leaves some out. Found here are some 120,000 clones, 80% of them singletons; the top ten hold 7% to 9.5%. The sample comprised PBMCs. The chain uses TRBV7-6 and TRBJ2-1, with 8 positions matching TRBD2. This clonotype was obtained from a young man in good health and CMV-seropositive. The CDR3 DNA sequence: TGTGCCAGCAGCTTTAGCGGGGCCTCCTACAATGAGCAGTTCTTC. Translated, it gives CASSFSGASYNEQFF.